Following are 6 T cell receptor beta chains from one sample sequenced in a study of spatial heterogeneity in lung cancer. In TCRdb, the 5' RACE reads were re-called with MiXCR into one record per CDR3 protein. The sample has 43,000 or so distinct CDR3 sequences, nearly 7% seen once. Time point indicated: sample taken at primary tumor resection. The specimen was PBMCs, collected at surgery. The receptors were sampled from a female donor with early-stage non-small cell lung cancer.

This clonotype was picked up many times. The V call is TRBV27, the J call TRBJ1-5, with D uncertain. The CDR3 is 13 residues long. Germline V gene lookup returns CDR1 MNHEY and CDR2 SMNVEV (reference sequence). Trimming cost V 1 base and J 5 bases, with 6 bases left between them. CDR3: CASSLFLDQPQHF. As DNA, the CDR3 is TGTGCCAGCAGTTTATTTCTGGATCAGCCCCAGCATTTT.

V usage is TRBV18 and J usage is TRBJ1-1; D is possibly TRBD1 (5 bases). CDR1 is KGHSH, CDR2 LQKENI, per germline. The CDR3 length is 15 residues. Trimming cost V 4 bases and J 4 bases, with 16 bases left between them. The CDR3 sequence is CASSRGDAGGTEAFF. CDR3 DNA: TGTGCCAGCTCACGAGGGGACGCGGGGGGCACTGAAGCTTTCTTT. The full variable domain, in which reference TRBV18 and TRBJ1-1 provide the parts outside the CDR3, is NAGVMQNPRHLVRRRGQEARLRCSPMKGHSHVYWYRQLPEEGLKFMVYLQKENIIDESGMPKERFSAEFPKEGPSILRIQQVVRGDSAAYFCASSRGDAGGTEAFFGQGTRLTVV.

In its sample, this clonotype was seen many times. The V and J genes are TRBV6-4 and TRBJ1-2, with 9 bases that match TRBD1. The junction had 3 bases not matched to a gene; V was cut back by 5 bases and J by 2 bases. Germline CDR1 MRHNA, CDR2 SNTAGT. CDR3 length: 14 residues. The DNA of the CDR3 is TGTGCCAGCAGTCGGGGACAGGGAAACTATGGCTACACCTTC. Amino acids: CASSRGQGNYGYTF.

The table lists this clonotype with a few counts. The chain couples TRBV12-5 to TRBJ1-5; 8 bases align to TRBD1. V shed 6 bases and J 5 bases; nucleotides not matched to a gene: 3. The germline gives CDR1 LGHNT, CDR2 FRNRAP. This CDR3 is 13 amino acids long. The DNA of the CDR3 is TGTGCTAGTGGCAGACAGGGGTATCAGCCCCAGCATTTT. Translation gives CASGRQGYQPQHF.

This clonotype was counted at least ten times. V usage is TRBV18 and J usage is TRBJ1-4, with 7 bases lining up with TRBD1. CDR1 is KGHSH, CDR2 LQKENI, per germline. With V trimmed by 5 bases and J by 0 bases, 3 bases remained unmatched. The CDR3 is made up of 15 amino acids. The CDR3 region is CASSTGVPTNEKLFF. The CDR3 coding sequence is TGTGCCAGCTCAACAGGGGTTCCAACTAATGAAAAACTGTTTTTT.

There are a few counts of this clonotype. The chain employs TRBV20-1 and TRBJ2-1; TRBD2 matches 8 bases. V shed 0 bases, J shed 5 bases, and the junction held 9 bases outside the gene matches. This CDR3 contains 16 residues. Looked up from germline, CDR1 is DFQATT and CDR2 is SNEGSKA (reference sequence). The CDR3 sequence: CSAREFGGARDNEQFF. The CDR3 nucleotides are TGCAGTGCTAGAGAGTTCGGGGGGGCCAGGGACAATGAGCAGTTCTTC.